This T cell receptor (beta chain) was documented in a study of tumor and adjacent non-tumor tissue in lung cancer. Study context: On average, productive TCRbeta reads reached about 4.17 million per sample. Findings and limits, study-wide: Significantly higher TCR diversity was found in tumor than normal lung.

No cell sorting was done before RNA was extracted from the tissue. Per the germline V gene, CDR1 is SGHDT and CDR2 is YYEEEE. The CDR3 has 14 amino acids. On this clonotype: Its cognate antigen is unknown. A junction end diverges from the germline sequence, so it may reflect a read error.

Three rounds of nested PCR, following a modified ARM-PCR protocol, produced the TCRbeta library. TCRdb reprocessed the multiplex PCR reads with MiXCR, giving one entry per CDR3 protein. The table has around 70,000 distinct CDR3 sequences, about three quarters seen once; the top ten hold 28%. The source material was lung tumor tissue. The sequence derives from a man in his sixties with non-small cell lung cancer. The V gene is TRBV5-6, the J gene TRBJ2-7; 8 bases fit TRBD1. The CDR3 DNA is TGTGCCGGCAGGAAAAGGACAGGGACGGGCGAGCAATACTTC. Translated, it gives CAGRKRTGTGEQYF.